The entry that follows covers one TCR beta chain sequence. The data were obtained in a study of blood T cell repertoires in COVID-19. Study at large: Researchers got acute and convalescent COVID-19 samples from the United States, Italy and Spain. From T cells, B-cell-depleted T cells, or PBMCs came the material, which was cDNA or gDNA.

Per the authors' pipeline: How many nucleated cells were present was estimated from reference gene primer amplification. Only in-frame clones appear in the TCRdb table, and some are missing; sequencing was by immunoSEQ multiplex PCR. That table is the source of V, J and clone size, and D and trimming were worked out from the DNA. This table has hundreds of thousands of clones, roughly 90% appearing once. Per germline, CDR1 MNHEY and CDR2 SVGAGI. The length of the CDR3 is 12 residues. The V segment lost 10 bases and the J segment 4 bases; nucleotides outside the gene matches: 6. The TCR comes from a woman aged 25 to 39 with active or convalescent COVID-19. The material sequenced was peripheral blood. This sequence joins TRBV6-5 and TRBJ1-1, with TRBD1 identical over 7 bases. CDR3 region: CANDRVSTEAFF. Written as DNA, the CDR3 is TGTGCCAATGACAGGGTGAGCACTGAAGCTTTCTTT.